The clone carrying this T cell receptor (beta chain) was counted many times. Its antigen is unknown. The data derive from a study of naive and memory T cell subsets. General study points: Over 85% of naive TCR sequences appeared only once, unlike memory subsets. Findings for naive and memory subsets could not be checked against ground truth.

Two oligonucleotides, mixed equimolar, formed the beta constant-region primer covering TRBC1 and TRBC2. The ligated cDNA underwent four PCR rounds using SP2 and nested alpha and beta constant-region primers. TCRdb recomputed calls from the UMI-ligation and nested PCR reads with MiXCR, one row per CDR3 protein. The top ten clones hold 0.75% to 1% of a sample with about 120,000 distinct CDR3 sequences, over 30% of them seen once. Cells stained for CD3, CD4, CD8, CD45RA, CD27 and viability were sorted into four CD45RA/CD27 subsets. The clonotype comes from a human donor in good health. Sequencing input: central memory CD4+ T cells from blood.

CDR3: CASSLGQGANVLTF. The CDR3 nucleotides read TGTGCCAGCAGCTTAGGGCAAGGGGCCAACGTCCTGACTTTC. The chain uses TRBV7-3 and TRBJ2-6; no clear D. The germline gives CDR1 SGHTA, CDR2 FQGTGA. V lost 2 bases to trimming and J lost 4 bases, with 6 bases between them. The CDR3 spans 14 residues.